The sequence of this T cell receptor beta chain was determined in a study of cytomegalovirus exposure and HLA in healthy donors (dated by TCRdb to about 2017). General notes on the study: An earlier analysis of some 500 of the donors reported roughly 270 Gb of sequence data and about 100 million unique TCR beta sequences from about 179 million T cells. Roughly 300 gigabases of sequencing data and approximately 85 million unique TCR sequences were included in an early release covering about 620 HLA-typed donors. Of the 398 genotyped donors, over 70% fell in the genetic ancestry cluster associated with self-reported Caucasian donors. The study aimed to test whether signatures of past pathogen exposure could be identified by cataloging public T cell receptors. The T cell repertoires of some 700 subjects were profiled by immunosequencing and related to cytomegalovirus serostatus. Along with the roughly 700-subject first cohort, a separate validation cohort of around 120 different subjects was used. To predict cytomegalovirus infection status, the study brought together high-throughput TCR immunosequencing, statistical association of individual TCRs with disease status, and machine learning. To study patterns of TCR occurrence, a later analysis re-analyzed previously published TCR beta repertoires from more than 550 donors and added high-resolution HLA genotyping. The later analysis used no new phenotypic data to find candidate immune exposures, relying instead on TCR beta sequences and their occurrence across donors. To decide whether each TCR beta V gene segment behaved as functional or pseudogenic, an earlier analysis of approximately 600 of the donors relied on high-throughput TCR beta sequencing. Donor age, sex, ethnicity and CMV serostatus were collected together with the repertoire data. A later genetic analysis took genome-wide SNP genotypes for about 65% of the 666 donors and used that subset as a discovery cohort. Every discovery cohort repertoire had been produced on one sequencing platform. Both class I and class II loci were covered by HLA typing, at four-digit resolution. The number of typed donors differed by locus: 629-630 for A, B, C, DRB1 and DQB1; 500 to 550 for DQA1; roughly 600 for DPA1; and around 450 for DPB1. Roughly 5 DR-DQ haplotypes were handled as single units for association and clustering, since linkage in the cohort was strong. Among some 410 genotyped donors of the cohort, an average of approximately 240,000 unique TCR beta nucleotide sequences were sequenced per donor, roughly 20% of them non-productive.

The paper as a whole reports these results and caveats: When HLA alleles, especially DR and DQ, strongly co-occurred, TCR associations were difficult to assign to individual alleles. Broadly in line with IMGT annotations, most TCR beta V segments showed up in productive rearrangements about 87% or about 30% of the time in an earlier analysis of several hundred of the donors. Sequencing depth was assumed to be roughly uniform across donors in the presence/absence analyses, though that assumption may not hold. Because counts were too low, about 18 rarely observed V segments, including chromosome 9 orphons, were excluded from the earlier analysis of fewer than 650 of the donors. A later analysis associated about 18,000 TCR beta sequences with specific HLA alleles at a false discovery rate of 0.05. HLA typing was unavailable for some donors at each locus, so association tests used only the typed subset. Three of the identified cytomegalovirus-associated TCR beta chains were confirmed in vitro to be specific for cytomegalovirus antigens. The study listed 150 to 200 TCR beta chains as associated with cytomegalovirus. The sequencing pipeline was judged likely to have produced a cluster of highly shared sequence variants as a technical artifact. The authors suggested that the approach could potentially be generalized to other disease states and immunological phenotypes. In a later genetic analysis, fewer N-insertions in productive TCRs were reported among donors in an Asian-associated ancestry cluster than the roughly 700-donor mean. Correlated functional status among segregating V segments might reflect linkage disequilibrium, but an unknown experimental factor could not be ruled out. In a later analysis, the rate of TCR association differed among HLA loci, with DRB1 alleles having the most associated TCRs and HLA-C alleles having the fewest. Across donors, most TCR sequences were observed very rarely, whereas some public TCRs were present in many individuals. V-gene and J-gene trimming of TCR beta chains was associated with a missense DCLRE1C variant in a later genetic analysis, and the association was replicated in an independent cohort. According to a later analysis, most CMV-associated TCR beta chains appeared to be HLA-restricted, and the HLA associations seemed to be driven largely by CMV exposure. The classifier was reported to diagnose cytomegalovirus status with high specificity and sensitivity in both the original cohort and the validation cohort. According to a later analysis, parvovirus B19, influenza, CMV and Epstein-Barr virus appeared linked to several top co-occurrence clusters. A further reported finding was that TCR beta sequences accurately predicted the HLA-A and HLA-B alleles for most subjects in the first cohort. The only immune exposure information available for the cohort was CMV serostatus. In a later analysis, HLA-associated TCR beta chains were found to be more clonally expanded and to have lower generation probabilities than equally common non-associated chains. This cohort had only TCR beta chains sequenced, and the lack of alpha or paired-chain data limited which features could be detected.

The cohort was made up of roughly 670 healthy bone marrow donors. At the time of sampling, every cohort member was nominally healthy, though immune exposures that went unrecorded were likely present. The donor tested CMV seronegative and was one of the 352 seronegative cohort members. Every donor gave a peripheral blood sample, and the peripheral blood mononuclear cells from that sample were used for TCR beta sequencing. The Qiagen DNeasy Blood Extraction Kit was used to extract genomic DNA from the blood cell samples. Libraries were prepared through the immunoSEQ multiplex PCR assay. For the multiplex PCR, a mixture combining 60 forward primers for TCR Vbeta segments and 13 reverse primers for TCR Jbeta segments was used. A multiplex PCR assay on genomic DNA amplified the CDR3 region of rearranged TCR beta genes. On the Illumina HiSeq System, the amplified TCR beta libraries were sequenced as 87-base-pair reads. The authors processed their data as follows. A later analysis tallied 75 million to 85 million unique TCR beta chains across the 666 repertoires, and about 12 million of those chains were shared by two or more donors. To remove PCR and sequencing errors, raw reads were error-corrected and collapsed into unique sequences using a nearest-neighbor algorithm that merged closely related sequences. Alignment of CDR3 sequences to IMGT reference sequences was used to assign V, D and J gene segments. For a sequence to be retained, a match of at least six nucleotides to both a V gene segment and a J gene segment was required. A rearrangement counted as productive if the CDR3 had no stop codons and remained in frame with V and J, and every other rearrangement counted as non-productive. CDR3 was defined by IMGT convention, running from the second conserved V-encoded cysteine to the conserved J-encoded phenylalanine. Sequences without an unambiguous match to a single V gene segment were excluded from the earlier analysis of about 640 of the donors. An earlier analysis of approximately 590 of the donors called V segments functional above 56.7% productive rearrangements and segregating when the between-donor standard deviation exceeded 5%. To diagnose cytomegalovirus status from the catalog of TCR beta chain sequences, a statistical classification framework was built. V and J gene assignment, in a later analysis, came from comparing TCR nucleotide sequences with IMGT/GENE-DB human TR gene sequences. Using the TCRdist pipeline, a later analysis assigned CDR3 sequences along with most-parsimonious VDJ recombination scenarios. In a later analysis, each TCR beta chain was defined by its CDR3 amino acid sequence together with its V-gene family, and reads lacking a unique V-gene family were excluded. A later analysis removed 592 highly shared, low-generation-probability nucleotide sequences to deal with suspected cross-contamination and a sequencing artifact. A later analysis calculated a clonal expansion index for each public chain from normalized within-repertoire ranks of inferred template counts. In a later analysis, generation probabilities were computed using a VDJ recombination model fitted to out-of-frame rearrangements, and the results were checked against IGoR. In a later analysis, hypergeometric tests were used to score TCR-TCR, TCR-HLA and TCR-CMV co-occurrence, with a repertoire-size bias correction applied to TCR pairs. In a later analysis, false discovery rates were estimated by permuting HLA or CMV assignments 20 times. In a later analysis, co-occurring TCRs were grouped using DBSCAN, with TCRdist sequence similarity added in when clustering inside HLA-allele-positive subsets. Repertoires with fewer than 30,000 or more than 120,000 public chains, plus five repertoires with anomalous nucleotide sharing, were excluded from co-occurrence clustering. The immuneACCESS repertoire file appears here via TCRdb, limited to in-frame rearrangements. These files lack a portion of the clones; in checked studies, under half of the deficit traces to unresolved V genes, and the cause of the others is not known. V, J and clone size derive from that table, while D and trimming were established from the DNA sequence. The sample includes some 130,000 clones, with more than 75% observed a single time. Approximately 3% of the sample goes to the ten largest clones.

Of note for this clone: Its antigen specificity is not known. Base qualities are not provided; no much larger clone lies one nucleotide away.

The receptor comes from a female donor in good health and CMV-seronegative. Sequenced sample: PBMCs.

The DNA sequence is given as TGCGCCAGCAGTGAGTTCCAATCGACTAGCCGGAGAGGCTACGAGCAGTACTTC. Translated, it gives CASSEFQSTSRRGYEQYF. The rearrangement joined TRBV10-2 to TRBJ2-7, with 7 junctional bases fitting TRBD2. The germline V and J ends show losses of 1 base and 3 bases respectively, and no gene match explains 15 bases of the junction. The CDR3 measures 18 amino acids from cysteine to phenylalanine. The only DNA kept is the CDR3, 54 bases in frame from the first base. The germline V gene specifies WSHSY as CDR1 and SAAADI as CDR2.